This T cell receptor (beta chain) derives from a study of T-cell reconstitution after alpha-beta-depleted transplantation in children. Study-wide results and limits: From surviving recipient T cells and thymic progenitors came the high day-60 TCRbeta diversity observed in some patients. Several hundred rapidly expanded clones from non-depleted graft cells reportedly supplied alpha-beta T cells about two months post-transplant. Most T-cell counts and diversity one year after the transplant came from T cells that were newly produced.

A TCRbeta library incorporating unique molecular identifiers was prepared. TCRdb reanalysed the PCR reads using MiXCR and keeps one entry per CDR3 protein. The sample contains 330,000 or so distinct CDR3 sequences, over 9.5% of which appear only once. To note about this clonotype: What it binds is unknown.

V lost 5 bases and J lost 2, with 10 bases in between. The CDR3 totals 13 residues. This TCR was sampled from a boy under two years old with acute myeloid leukemia, due to receive a stem cell transplant. V usage is TRBV12-3 or TRBV12-4 and J usage is TRBJ2-7; tentatively, D is TRBD2 (6 bases). Sequenced here: PBMCs, sampled before TCRalphabeta/CD19-depleted stem cell transplant. CDR3 protein: CASSHGGTYEQYF. CDR3 bases: TGTGCCAGCAGTCACGGGGGAACCTACGAGCAGTACTTC.